The entry below gives a single T cell receptor beta chain sequence along with its context. Each CDR3 protein is one row after TCRdb ran MiXCR on the RT-PCR reads. Counted here are 150,000 to 200,000 distinct CDR3 sequences, 25% to 35% occurring once; the ten biggest clones make up around 3%. This sample was included in a study of patients and donors after allogeneic stem cell transplantation. CDR1 KGHDR and CDR2 SFDVKD come from the germline V gene. Trimming took 5 bases from V and 0 from J, leaving 13 bases between them. This CDR3 region has 16 residues. Sequencing used blood, either unsorted or a sorted T cell fraction (not recorded which). The J gene is TRBJ2-1, the V gene TRBV24-1, with D perhaps matching TRBD2 (6 bases). This sequence was found in a human donor who was either an allogeneic HSCT recipient or a stem cell or donor lymphocyte infusion donor (not recorded which). It is not recorded whose cells these are; they may come from a transplant donor. CDR3 residues: CATSGAGKFSYNEQFF. The CDR3 nucleotides are TGTGCCACCAGTGGGGCGGGAAAATTCTCCTACAATGAGCAGTTCTTC.